Each of the 18 T cell receptor beta chains below was sequenced from the same sample in a study of cytomegalovirus exposure and HLA in healthy donors. With 60 Vbeta and 13 Jbeta primers, the PCR was carried out. Profiled with immunoSEQ multiplex PCR; TCRdb holds only in-frame clones, not every one. The repertoire has 150,000 or so clones, about 80% of them found once; the top ten carry 9.5% to 10%. Sequenced input: PBMCs. These receptors originate from a man aged 18 to 35 in good health and CMV-seropositive.

The V gene is TRBV6-6, the J gene TRBJ2-3, with 7 bases fitting TRBD2. The CDR3 contains 14 residues. Trimming took 5 bases from V and 8 from J; bases not matched to a gene: 10. Per germline, CDR1 MNHNY and CDR2 SVGAGI (reference sequence). DNA for the CDR3: TGTGCCAGCAGTGATAGTGGGGGGGGAAGTACGCAGTATTTT. Translating it yields CASSDSGGGSTQYF.

The chain employs TRBV14 and TRBJ1-2; no clear D gene. The germline V and J ends were trimmed by 0 bases and 8 bases, with 7 bases remaining between them. This CDR3 has 12 residues. Germline V CDR1 and CDR2: SGHDN, FVKESK. CDR3 bases: TGTGCCAGCAGCCAAGAACCGAGAGGCTACACCTTC. It encodes CASSQEPRGYTF.

The chain uses TRBV5-1 and TRBJ2-7; no definite D call. In germline, CDR1 is SGHRS, CDR2 YFSETQ. CDR3 length: 13 amino acids. Trimming cost V 6 bases and J 2 bases, with 12 bases left between them. The CDR3 is CASTDFETYEQYF. In nucleotides, the CDR3 is TGCGCCAGCACAGACTTTGAGACCTACGAGCAGTACTTC.

The rearrangement links TRBV29-1 to TRBJ2-7; 7 positions agree with TRBD1. The CDR3 length is 14 residues. J lost 1 base, V lost 6 bases, and 9 bases had no gene match. The germline V gene has CDR1 SQVTM and CDR2 ANQGSEA. The CDR3 sequence is CSVLGQLESYEQYF. CDR3 coding DNA: TGCAGCGTCCTGGGACAGCTGGAATCCTACGAGCAGTACTTC.

The CDR3 bases are TGTGCCAGTAGTAGACTAGCGGGAGTTGGCGATACGCAGTATTTT. It codes for CASSRLAGVGDTQYF. The rearrangement joins TRBV19 to TRBJ2-3, with TRBD2 matching over 12 bases. V lost 4 bases to trimming and J lost 6 bases; unmatched junction nucleotides: 5. Germline V CDR1 and CDR2: LNHDA, SQIVND (reference sequence). The CDR3 covers 15 residues.

The chain joins TRBV19 to TRBJ1-5; TRBD1 is a possible D gene (5 bases). CDR1 is LNHDA and CDR2 is SQIVND in the germline V gene (reference sequence). V was trimmed by 4 bases and J by 7 bases, leaving 11 bases between them. The CDR3 is made up of 13 amino acids. Here the CDR3 reads CASSTGLFQPQHF. In nucleotides, the CDR3 is TGTGCCAGTAGTACAGGGTTATTCCAGCCCCAGCATTTT.

The chain is built from TRBV28 and TRBJ2-1; D possibly corresponds to TRBD2 (5 bases). Germline CDR1 reads MDHEN; CDR2 reads SYDVKM. This CDR3 has 16 amino acids. Trimming cost V 6 bases and J 2 bases, with 17 bases left between them. CDR3 sequence reads: CASRTFSGGAYNEQFF. The CDR3 bases are TGTGCCAGCAGGACCTTTTCCGGAGGAGCCTACAATGAGCAGTTCTTC. Complete variable domain (other parts from reference TRBV28 and TRBJ2-1): DVKVTQSSRYLVKRTGEKVFLECVQDMDHENMFWYRQDPGLGLRLIYFSYDVKMKEKGDIPEGYSVSREKKERFSLILESASTNQTSMYLCASRTFSGGAYNEQFFGPGTRLTVL.

This clone was counted a single time. V gene TRBV15 combines with J gene TRBJ1-2; D is unresolved. Deletions cut 0 bases from V and 7 bases from J, with 21 bases between. The germline gives CDR1 LNHNV, CDR2 YYDKDF (reference sequence). This CDR3 region has 17 residues. Here the CDR3 DNA reads TGTGCCACCAGCAGAGAAAACCGCGGCGCCGGATTTGGTGGCTACACCTTC. This gives the protein CATSRENRGAGFGGYTF.

The gene calls are TRBV28 and TRBJ1-1; D gene ambiguous. This CDR3 contains 14 residues. V shed 3 bases and J shed 5 bases, with 13 bases lying between them. Looked up from germline, CDR1 is MDHEN and CDR2 is SYDVKM. CDR3 coding DNA: TGTGCCAGCAGTTTTGCGTTGGCGGGAACTGAAGCTTTCTTT. This translates into CASSFALAGTEAFF.

This sequence joins TRBV19 and TRBJ1-1, with TRBD1 as a possible D gene (5 bases). The CDR3 is made up of 14 amino acids. The V end was cut by 4 bases, the J end by 5 bases, with 14 bases between. Germline CDR1 reads LNHDA; CDR2 reads SQIVND (reference sequence). CDR3 coding DNA: TGTGCCAGTAGTAGTGGACAAGGGAAGACTGAAGCTTTCTTT. Its translation: CASSSGQGKTEAFF.

The J gene is TRBJ2-7, the V gene TRBV4-1; D gene uncertain. Germline V gene sequence: CDR1 MGHRA, CDR2 YSYEKL. The CDR3 runs to 13 residues. The germline V and J ends were trimmed by 0 bases and 3 bases, with 6 bases remaining between them. The CDR3 sequence: CASSQEALYEQYF. The CDR3 DNA reads as TGCGCCAGCAGCCAAGAGGCTCTCTACGAGCAGTACTTC.

The chain uses TRBV29-1 and TRBJ2-1; 13 positions agree with TRBD2. The CDR3 is made up of 17 amino acids. The germline V gene encodes CDR1 SQVTM and CDR2 ANQGSEA. Unmatched junction bases numbered 14, after V lost 6 bases and J lost 6 bases. CDR3 residues: CSVPSRLAGGRGNEQFF. The CDR3 region has the DNA TGCAGCGTACCCTCCCGACTAGCGGGAGGCCGTGGCAATGAGCAGTTCTTC.

The chain couples TRBV6-5 to TRBJ1-2; D perhaps matches TRBD1 (5 bases). From germline, CDR1 is MNHEY and CDR2 SVGAGI. Trimming took 4 bases from V and 3 from J, leaving 9 bases between them. The CDR3 runs 13 residues. This CDR3 reads CASSFGRDYGYTF. The CDR3 bases are TGTGCCAGCAGTTTTGGCAGGGACTATGGCTACACCTTC.

This rearrangement joins TRBV18 to TRBJ2-5; 10 bases are shared with TRBD1. Germline V gene lookup returns CDR1 KGHSH and CDR2 LQKENI. V shed 3 bases, J shed 10 bases, and the junction held 5 bases outside the gene matches. The length of the CDR3 is 13 residues. Here the CDR3 reads CASSPGDRGVQYF. The CDR3 DNA reads TGTGCCAGCTCACCGGGGGACAGGGGTGTCCAGTACTTC.

This clone was seen more than once but under ten times. DNA for the CDR3: TGTGCCAGCATGGGTGGGGCCTCCTACGAGCAGTACTTC. Translating gives CASMGGASYEQYF. This chain uses TRBV27 with TRBJ2-7; perhaps TRBD1 as D (5 bases). The V end was cut by 7 bases, the J end by 0 bases, with 10 bases between. The CDR3 sequence is 13 residues long. Germline V gene lookup returns CDR1 MNHEY and CDR2 SMNVEV (reference sequence).

This clone was observed a handful of times. The V and J genes are TRBV6-5 and TRBJ2-5; weak D call: TRBD1 (7 bases). CDR3 size: 14 residues. CDR1 MNHEY and CDR2 SVGAGI come from the germline V gene. Between the trimmed V and J ends, which lost 6 bases and 4 bases, there was a span of 15 bases. The CDR3 sequence is CASRTGLGGETQYF. The CDR3 DNA is TGTGCCAGCAGGACAGGGTTGGGGGGAGAGACCCAGTACTTC.

This clone has only a few counts. This chain links TRBV7-2 with TRBJ2-4, with TRBD1 matching over 7 bases. The trim removed 5 bases at V and 7 bases at J, leaving 5 bases unmatched. Per the germline V gene, CDR1 is SGHTA and CDR2 is FQGNSA. CDR3 length: 13 amino acids. Here the CDR3 DNA reads TGTGCCAGCAGCCCCGGGACAGAGAACATTCAGTACTTC. This gives the protein CASSPGTENIQYF.

The CDR3 coding sequence is TGCGCCAGCAGCCCTAGACAGGGGTTCGGCACTGAAGCTTTCTTT. This codes for CASSPRQGFGTEAFF. The J gene is TRBJ1-1, the V gene TRBV4-1, with 8 nucleotides matching TRBD1. The J segment lost 4 bases and the V segment lost 4 bases, leaving 8 bases of the junction unmatched. There are 15 residues in the CDR3. The germline V gene has CDR1 MGHRA and CDR2 YSYEKL.